This T cell receptor (beta chain) was found in a study of OX40 agonist ivuxolimab in advanced cancers. Notes on the study in general: Some nonresponders additionally presented with little normalized T-cell clonal expansion.

TCRdb's table, derived via immunoSEQ multiplex PCR, lists solely in-frame clones and lacks some. This sample has around 75,000 clones, with approximately 89% found just once. A remark on this clone: Antigen specificity is unknown.

V was trimmed by 1 base and J by 8 bases, leaving 17 bases between them. Germline CDR1 reads SEHNR; CDR2 reads FQNEAQ (reference sequence). The CDR3 consists of 16 residues. The gene calls are TRBV7-9 and TRBJ1-4, with D perhaps TRBD1 (5 bases). The sample consisted of CD4+ or CD8+ T cells sorted from blood, taken in a trial of the OX40 agonist ivuxolimab. This TCR came from an adult with an advanced solid tumor such as melanoma, head and neck, liver or kidney cancer. The CDR3 DNA follows: TGTGCCAGCAGCTTAGGGGGCCCAGGGATTCGAGAAAAACTGTTTTTT. Translating gives CASSLGGPGIREKLFF.